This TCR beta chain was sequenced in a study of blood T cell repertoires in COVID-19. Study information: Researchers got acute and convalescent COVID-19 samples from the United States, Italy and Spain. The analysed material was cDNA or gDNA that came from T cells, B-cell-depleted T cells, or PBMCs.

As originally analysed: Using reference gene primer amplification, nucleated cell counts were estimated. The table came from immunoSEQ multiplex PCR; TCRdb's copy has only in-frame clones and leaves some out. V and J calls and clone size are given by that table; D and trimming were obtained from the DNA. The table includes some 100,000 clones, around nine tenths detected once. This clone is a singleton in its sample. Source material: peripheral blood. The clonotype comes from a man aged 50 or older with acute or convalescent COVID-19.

The CDR3 DNA is TGCGCCAGCGCCAGACTAGCGGGAGACAATGAGCAGTTCTTC. Amino acids: CASARLAGDNEQFF. The V gene is TRBV10-1, the J gene TRBJ2-1; 12 bases line up with TRBD2. Germline CDR1 is WNHNN and CDR2 is SYGVQD (reference sequence). V shed 8 bases and J 5 bases; nucleotides not matched to a gene: 4. The length of the CDR3 is 14 residues.